This record covers a single T cell receptor (beta chain). Its antigen is unidentified. This sample is drawn from a study of cytomegalovirus exposure and HLA in healthy donors. General observations from the study: In a later analysis, compared with equally common non-associated chains, HLA-associated beta chains were more expanded.

PCR involved 60 Vbeta and 13 Jbeta primers. Only in-frame clones appear in the TCRdb table, and some are missing; sequencing was by immunoSEQ multiplex PCR. The table includes about 200,000 clones, over 65% detected once. Germline V gives CDR1 MNHEY, CDR2 SMNVEV (reference sequence). The CDR3 has 13 amino acids. V dropped 5 bases and J dropped 7 bases, with 14 bases sitting between them. The sample taken for sequencing was PBMCs. The rearrangement links TRBV27 to TRBJ1-1; D perhaps matches TRBD1 (5 bases). The TCR comes from a woman under 40 in good health and CMV-seronegative. The CDR3 region has the DNA TGTGCCAGCAGTGAGCTCCGGGGGATTGAAGCTTTCTTT. It encodes CASSELRGIEAFF.